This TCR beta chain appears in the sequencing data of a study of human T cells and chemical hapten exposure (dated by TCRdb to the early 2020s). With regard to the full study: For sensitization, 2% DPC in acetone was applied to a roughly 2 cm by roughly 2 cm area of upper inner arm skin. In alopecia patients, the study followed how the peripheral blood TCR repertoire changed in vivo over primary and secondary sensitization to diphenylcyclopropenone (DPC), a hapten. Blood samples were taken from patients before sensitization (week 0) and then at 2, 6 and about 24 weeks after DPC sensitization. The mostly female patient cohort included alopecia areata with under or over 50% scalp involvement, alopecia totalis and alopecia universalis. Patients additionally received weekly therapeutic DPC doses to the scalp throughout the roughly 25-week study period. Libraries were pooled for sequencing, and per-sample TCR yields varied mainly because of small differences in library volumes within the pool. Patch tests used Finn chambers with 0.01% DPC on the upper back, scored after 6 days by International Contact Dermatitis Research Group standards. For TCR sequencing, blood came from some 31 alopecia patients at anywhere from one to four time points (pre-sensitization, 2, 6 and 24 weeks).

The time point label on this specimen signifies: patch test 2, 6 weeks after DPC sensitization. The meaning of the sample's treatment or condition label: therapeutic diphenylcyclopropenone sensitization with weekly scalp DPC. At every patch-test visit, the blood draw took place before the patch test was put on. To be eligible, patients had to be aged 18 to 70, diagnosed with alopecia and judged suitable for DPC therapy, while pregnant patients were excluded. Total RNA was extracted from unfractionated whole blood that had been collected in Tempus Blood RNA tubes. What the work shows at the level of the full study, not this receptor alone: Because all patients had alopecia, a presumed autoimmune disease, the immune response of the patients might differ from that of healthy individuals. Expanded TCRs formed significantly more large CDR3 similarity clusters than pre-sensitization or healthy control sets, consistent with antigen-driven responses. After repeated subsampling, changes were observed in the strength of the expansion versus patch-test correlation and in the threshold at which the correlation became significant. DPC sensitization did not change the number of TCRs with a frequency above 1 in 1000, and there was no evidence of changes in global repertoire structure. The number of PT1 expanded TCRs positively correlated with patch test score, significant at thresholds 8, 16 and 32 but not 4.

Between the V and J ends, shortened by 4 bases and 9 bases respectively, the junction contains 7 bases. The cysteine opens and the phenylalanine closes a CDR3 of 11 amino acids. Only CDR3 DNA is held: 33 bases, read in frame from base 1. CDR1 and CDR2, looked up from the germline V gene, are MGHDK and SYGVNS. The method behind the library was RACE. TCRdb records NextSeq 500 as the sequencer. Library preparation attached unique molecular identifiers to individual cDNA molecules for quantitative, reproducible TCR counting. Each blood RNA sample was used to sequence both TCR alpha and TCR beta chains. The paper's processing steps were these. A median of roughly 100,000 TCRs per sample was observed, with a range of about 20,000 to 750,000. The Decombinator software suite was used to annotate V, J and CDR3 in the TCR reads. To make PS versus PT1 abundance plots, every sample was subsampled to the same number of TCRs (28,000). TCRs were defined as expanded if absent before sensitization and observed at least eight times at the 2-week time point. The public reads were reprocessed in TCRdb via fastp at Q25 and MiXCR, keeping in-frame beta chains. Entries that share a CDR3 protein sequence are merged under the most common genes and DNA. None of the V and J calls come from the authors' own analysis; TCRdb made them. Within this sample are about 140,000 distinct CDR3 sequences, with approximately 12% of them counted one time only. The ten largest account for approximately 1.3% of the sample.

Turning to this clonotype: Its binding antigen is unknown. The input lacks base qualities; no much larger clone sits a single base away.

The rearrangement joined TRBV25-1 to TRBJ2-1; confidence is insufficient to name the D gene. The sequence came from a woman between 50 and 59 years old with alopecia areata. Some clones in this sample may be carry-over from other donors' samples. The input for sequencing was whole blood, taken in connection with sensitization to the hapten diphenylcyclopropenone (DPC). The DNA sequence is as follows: TGTGCCAGCAGTGGGTGGGGTGAGCAGTTCTTC. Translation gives CASSGWGEQFF.